The sample holds many counts of the clone carrying this TCR beta chain. During its preparation, the TCRbeta library received unique molecular identifiers. A single record per CDR3 protein comes from TCRdb applying MiXCR to the PCR reads. Of about 340,000 distinct CDR3 sequences listed, roughly 15% were seen once; the top ten hold 3.5% to 4.5%. The CDR3 covers 14 residues. Germline lookup yields CDR1 DFQATT and CDR2 SNEGSKA (reference sequence). Trimming pared 3 bases from V and 2 bases from J, leaving 11 bases between. The data originate from a study of T-cell reconstitution after alpha-beta-depleted transplantation in children.

The chain uses TRBV20-1 and TRBJ1-5; D is perhaps TRBD1 (6 bases). The TCR comes from a human donor who donated a stem cell graft to a child with Fanconi anemia. Sequencing was performed on PBMCs, taken from the stem cell graft. In DNA form, the CDR3 reads TGCAGTGCTAGTTATTCAGGGGGCAATCAGCCCCAGCATTTT. As protein: CSASYSGGNQPQHF.